This TCR beta chain was identified during a study of T cells in Graves' hyperthyroidism and ophthalmopathy. Study-wide background: At the time of initial diagnosis and before any treatment, peripheral blood was collected.

Amplified TCR beta CDR3 regions came from RNA transcripts. HTBI primers drove first-round RT-PCR of the TCR CDR3. TCRdb analysed the multiplex PCR reads with MiXCR anew, one entry per CDR3 protein. The table includes more than 250,000 distinct CDR3 sequences, 12% to 15% detected once. The study excluded patients with uncontrolled infection, other autoimmune disease, pregnancy or lactation. At least ten counts were recorded for this clonotype. Germline lookup yields CDR1 SGHAT and CDR2 FQNNGV. This CDR3 contains 12 residues. Trimming shortened V by 4 bases and J by 4 bases, and 5 bases separated the two germline ends.

This TCR came from a woman between 50 and 59 years old with Graves' hyperthyroidism that later progressed to Graves' ophthalmopathy. The sequenced sample consisted of blood. The chain employs TRBV11-2 and TRBJ2-1; D uncertain. DNA of the CDR3: TGTGCCAGCAGCTACGGATACAATGAGCAGTTCTTC. Residues: CASSYGYNEQFF.